This TCR beta chain was profiled in a study of blood T cell repertoires in COVID-19. About the study: The United States, Italy and Spain provided the acute and convalescent COVID-19 samples.

The trim removed 2 bases at V and 5 bases at J, leaving 3 bases unmatched. CDR3 length equals 14 residues. The germline gives CDR1 SGHAT, CDR2 FQNNGV. Clones were read by immunoSEQ multiplex PCR, and TCRdb kept only the in-frame ones, dropping some. The sample includes over 95,000 clones, around 90% of them seen just once. The specimen was peripheral blood. The rearrangement uses TRBV11-2 and TRBJ1-1; 9 bases map to TRBD1. The clonotype was recovered from a woman aged 50 to 65 with acute or convalescent COVID-19. The CDR3 loop is CASSLTGGMTEAFF. The CDR3 nucleotides read TGTGCCAGCAGCTTAACAGGGGGCATGACTGAAGCTTTCTTT.